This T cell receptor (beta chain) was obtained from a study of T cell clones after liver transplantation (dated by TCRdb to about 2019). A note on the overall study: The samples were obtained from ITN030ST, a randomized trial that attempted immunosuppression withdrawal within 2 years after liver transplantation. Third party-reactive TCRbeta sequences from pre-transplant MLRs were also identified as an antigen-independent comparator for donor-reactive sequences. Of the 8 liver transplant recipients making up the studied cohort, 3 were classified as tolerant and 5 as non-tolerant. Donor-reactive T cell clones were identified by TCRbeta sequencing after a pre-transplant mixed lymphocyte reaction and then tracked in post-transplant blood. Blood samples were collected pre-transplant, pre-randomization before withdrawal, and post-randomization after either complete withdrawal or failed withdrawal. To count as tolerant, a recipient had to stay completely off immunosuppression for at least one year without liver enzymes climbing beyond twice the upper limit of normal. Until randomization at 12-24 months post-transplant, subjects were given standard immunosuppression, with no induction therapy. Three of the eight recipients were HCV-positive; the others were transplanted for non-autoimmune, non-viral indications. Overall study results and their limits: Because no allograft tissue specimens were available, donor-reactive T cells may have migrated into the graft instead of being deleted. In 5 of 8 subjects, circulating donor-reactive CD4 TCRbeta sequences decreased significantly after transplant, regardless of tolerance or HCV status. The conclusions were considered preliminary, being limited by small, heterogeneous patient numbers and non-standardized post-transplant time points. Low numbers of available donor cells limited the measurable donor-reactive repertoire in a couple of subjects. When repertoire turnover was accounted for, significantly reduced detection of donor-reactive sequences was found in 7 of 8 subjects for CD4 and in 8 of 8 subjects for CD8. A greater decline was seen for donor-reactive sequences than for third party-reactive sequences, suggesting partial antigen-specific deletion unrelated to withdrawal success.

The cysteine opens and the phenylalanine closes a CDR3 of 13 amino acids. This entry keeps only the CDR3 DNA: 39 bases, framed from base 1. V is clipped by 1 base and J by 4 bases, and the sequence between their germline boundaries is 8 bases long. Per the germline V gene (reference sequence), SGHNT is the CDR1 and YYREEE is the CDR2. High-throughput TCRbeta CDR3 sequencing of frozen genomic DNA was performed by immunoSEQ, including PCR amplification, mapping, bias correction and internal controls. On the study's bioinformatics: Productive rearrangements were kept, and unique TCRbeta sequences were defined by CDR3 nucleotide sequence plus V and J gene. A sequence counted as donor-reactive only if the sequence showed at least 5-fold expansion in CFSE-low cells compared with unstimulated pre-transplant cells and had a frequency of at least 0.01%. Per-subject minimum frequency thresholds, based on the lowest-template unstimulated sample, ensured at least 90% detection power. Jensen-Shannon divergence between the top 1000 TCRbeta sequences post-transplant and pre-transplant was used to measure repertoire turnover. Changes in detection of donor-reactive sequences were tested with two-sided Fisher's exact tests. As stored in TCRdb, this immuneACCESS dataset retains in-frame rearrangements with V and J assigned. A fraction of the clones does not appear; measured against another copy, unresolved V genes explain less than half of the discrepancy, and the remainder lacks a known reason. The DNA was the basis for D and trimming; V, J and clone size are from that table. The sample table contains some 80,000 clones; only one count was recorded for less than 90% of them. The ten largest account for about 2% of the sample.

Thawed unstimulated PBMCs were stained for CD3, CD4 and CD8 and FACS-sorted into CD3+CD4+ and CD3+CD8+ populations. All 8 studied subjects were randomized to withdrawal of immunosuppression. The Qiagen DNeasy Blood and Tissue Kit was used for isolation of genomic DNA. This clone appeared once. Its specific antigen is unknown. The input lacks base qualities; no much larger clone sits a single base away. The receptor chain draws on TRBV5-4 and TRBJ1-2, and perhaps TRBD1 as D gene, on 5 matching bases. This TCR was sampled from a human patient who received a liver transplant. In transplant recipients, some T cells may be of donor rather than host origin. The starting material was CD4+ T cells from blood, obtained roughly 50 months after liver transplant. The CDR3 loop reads CASSLIQGYGYTF. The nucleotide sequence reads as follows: TGTGCCAGCAGCTTGATCCAGGGCTATGGCTACACCTTC.